This section outlines one TCR beta chain sequence together with its context. This sample stems from a study of blood T cell repertoires in COVID-19. Study-level background: Spain, Italy and the United States supplied samples that represented acute and convalescent COVID-19.

The V gene end was trimmed by 3 bases and the J gene end by 2 bases; junction bases not matched to a gene: 5. CDR1 is SGDLS and CDR2 is YYNGEE in the germline V gene. This CDR3 comprises 15 residues. Repertoires were generated with immunoSEQ multiplex PCR, while TCRdb's copy carries only in-frame clones and drops some. Counted here are under 350,000 clones, roughly 88% occurring once; the ten biggest clones make up 8% to 13%. The chain is built from TRBV9 and TRBJ1-3, with 7 bases lining up with TRBD1. This TCR came from a woman in her 70s with acute or convalescent COVID-19. The sequenced material came from peripheral blood. CDR3 nucleotides: TGTGCCAGCAGCGCCCCGACAGGGACTGGAAACACCATATATTTT. It encodes CASSAPTGTGNTIYF.